Following are 6 T cell receptor beta chains from one sample sequenced in a study of blood T cell repertoires in COVID-19. Measured with immunoSEQ multiplex PCR; TCRdb has only the in-frame clones, and not every one. The sample lists 80,000 or so clones; roughly 80% were seen once. Sequenced: peripheral blood. Source of these receptors: a woman aged 60-70 years with acute or convalescent COVID-19.

There are a few counts of this clone. This chain joins TRBV2 and TRBJ1-2; 7 nucleotides line up with TRBD1. The CDR3 runs to 13 residues. CDR1 and CDR2 from the germline V gene are SNHLY and FYNNEI. Germline trimming cut 3 bases from V and 4 bases from J; bases unmatched to any gene: 2. CDR3 region: CASSETGIYGYTF. The CDR3 DNA reads TGTGCCAGCAGTGAGACAGGGATCTATGGCTACACCTTC.

The chain uses TRBV19 and TRBJ1-1, with no clear D. Germline assignment: CDR1 LNHDA and CDR2 SQIVND (reference sequence). V gave up 7 bases and J gave up 1 base, with 19 bases separating them. The CDR3 has 16 amino acids. This CDR3 reads CASKPITGRENTEAFF. CDR3 nucleotides: TGTGCCAGTAAACCAATTACTGGCCGGGAGAACACTGAAGCTTTCTTT.

The V gene is TRBV6-5, the J gene TRBJ1-1; D gene unclear. V lost 0 bases and J 1 base, leaving 12 bases between the germline ends. The CDR3 runs to 16 residues. Germline CDR1 MNHEY, CDR2 SVGAGI. This chain's CDR3 is CASSYSGYMSNTEAFF. Written as DNA, the CDR3 is TGTGCCAGCAGTTACTCGGGCTATATGTCGAACACTGAAGCTTTCTTT.

V usage is TRBV25-1 and J usage is TRBJ1-1, with 7 bases lining up with TRBD1. V lost 4 bases, J lost 5 bases, and 7 bases stayed unmatched. Germline V lookup: CDR1 MGHDK, CDR2 SYGVNS. The CDR3 runs to 14 residues. Written as DNA, the CDR3 is TGTGCCAGCAGTGCGACAGGGAGGAATACTGAAGCTTTCTTT. Translation gives CASSATGRNTEAFF.

This chain uses TRBV5-1 with TRBJ2-3; weak D call: TRBD1 (6 bases). The CDR3 length is 16 residues. The V gene lost 4 bases and the J gene lost 9 bases, with 24 bases spanning the gap. The V gene's germline CDR1 is SGHRS and CDR2 YFSETQ. CDR3 protein: CASSLKTGLSDNTQYF. CDR3 in DNA: TGCGCCAGCAGCCTAAAGACAGGACTCTCCGATAACACGCAGTATTTT.

The genes are TRBV10-3 and TRBJ2-7; a weak D match, TRBD1 (8 bases). Trimming pared 0 bases from V and 0 bases from J, leaving 21 bases between. CDR1 ENHRY and CDR2 SYGVKD come from the germline V gene. CDR3 length: 19 amino acids. The CDR3 DNA follows: TGTGCCATCAGTGAGTCTGGGTACTCAACAGGGGGGGCCTCCTACGAGCAGTACTTC. It encodes CAISESGYSTGGASYEQYF.